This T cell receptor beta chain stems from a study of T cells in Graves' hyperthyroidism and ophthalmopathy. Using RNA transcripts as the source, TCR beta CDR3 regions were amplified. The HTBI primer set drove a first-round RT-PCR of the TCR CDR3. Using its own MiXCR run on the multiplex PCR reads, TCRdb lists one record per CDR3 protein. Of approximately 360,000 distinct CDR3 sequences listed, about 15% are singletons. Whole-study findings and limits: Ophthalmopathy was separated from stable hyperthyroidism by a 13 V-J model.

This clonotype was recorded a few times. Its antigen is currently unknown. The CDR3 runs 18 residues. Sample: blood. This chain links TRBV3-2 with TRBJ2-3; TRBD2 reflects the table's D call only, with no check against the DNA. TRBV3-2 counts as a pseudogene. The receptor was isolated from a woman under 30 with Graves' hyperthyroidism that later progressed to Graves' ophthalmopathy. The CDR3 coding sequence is TGTGCCAGCAGCCAAGGTCTAGCGGGAGGGGGGCAGAAAGATACGCAGTATTTT. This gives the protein CASSQGLAGGGQKDTQYF.